These T cell receptor beta chains were read from a single sample in a study of shared clonotypes between healthy human individuals. Profiled with immunoSEQ multiplex PCR; TCRdb holds only in-frame clones, not every one. Here the sample spans around 2.1 million clones, about 93% being singletons. The sequenced material came from naive CD8+ T cells from PBMCs. The receptors stem from a man between 18 and 35 years old in good health. Some clones in this sample may be carry-over from other donors' samples. The CDR3 runs from the conserved cysteine through the conserved F or W. D genes are given only for firm matches. Size is omitted from some rows. Given values are once, few, many or a class for expanded clones.

clone_size | j_call | d_call | v_call | cdr3_aa | cdr3_nt
NA | TRBJ2-7 | TRBD2 | TRBV27 | CASRLAGSAYEQYF | TGTGCCAGCAGGTTAGCGGGCTCTGCCTACGAGCAGTACTTC
NA | TRBJ2-1 | NA | TRBV25-1 | CASSTSTVNEQFF | TGTGCCAGCAGTACATCGACGGTCAATGAGCAGTTCTTC
NA | TRBJ2-5 | TRBD2 | TRBV19 | CASSTLVDSGRAGRETQYF | TGTGCCAGTAGTACCCTCGTGGATAGCGGGAGGGCAGGTCGAGAGACCCAGTACTTC
NA | TRBJ2-2 | NA | TRBV10-3 | CAIIRDISTGELFF | TGTGCCATCATCCGGGACATATCCACCGGGGAGCTGTTTTTT
NA | TRBJ2-2 | NA | TRBV10-1 | CASSELLLNTGELFF | TGCGCCAGCAGTGAGTTATTATTGAACACCGGGGAGCTGTTTTTT
NA | TRBJ2-2 | NA | TRBV19 | CAGGLDTGELFF | TGTGCAGGGGGGCTAGACACCGGGGAGCTGTTTTTT
NA | TRBJ1-2 | NA | TRBV9 | CASSDGLEYYGYTF | TGTGCCAGCAGCGACGGCTTGGAGTACTATGGCTACACCTTC
NA | TRBJ2-5 | NA | TRBV7-6 | CASSLGGAVPSQETQYF | TGTGCCAGCAGCTTAGGGGGAGCGGTACCAAGCCAAGAGACCCAGTACTTC
once | TRBJ2-5 | TRBD1 | TRBV6-5 | CASSPSDRAGETQYF | TGTGCCAGCAGCCCCTCGGACAGGGCAGGAGAGACCCAGTACTTC
NA | TRBJ2-7 | TRBD1 | TRBV18 | CASSPATGASYEQYF | TGTGCCAGCTCACCGGCGACAGGGGCGTCCTACGAGCAGTACTTC
NA | TRBJ2-2 | NA | TRBV4-1 | CASGRGTNTGELFF | TGCGCCAGCGGGAGGGGGACTAACACCGGGGAGCTGTTTTTT
NA | TRBJ2-2 | TRBD2 | TRBV5-1 | CASSLSGRAKTGELFF | TGCGCCAGCAGCTTGAGCGGGAGGGCGAAAACCGGGGAGCTGTTTTTT
NA | TRBJ2-5 | NA | TRBV12-5 | CASGTGDLGETQYF | TGTGCTAGTGGTACAGGAGACCTAGGAGAGACCCAGTACTTC
NA | TRBJ2-1 | NA | TRBV27 | CASSLGRGGNEQFF | TGTGCCAGCAGTTTAGGGCGAGGGGGTAATGAGCAGTTCTTC
NA | TRBJ2-2 | TRBD2 | TRBV27 | CASSLSPGLAGGGTGELFF | TGTGCCAGCAGTTTATCCCCGGGACTAGCGGGAGGGGGGACCGGGGAGCTGTTTTTT
once | TRBJ2-7 | TRBD2 | TRBV27 | CASRRTSGSYEQYF | TGTGCCAGCAGAAGGACTAGCGGGAGTTACGAGCAGTACTTC
NA | TRBJ2-1 | TRBD2 | TRBV9 | CASSPSGSGYNEQFF | TGTGCCAGCAGCCCTAGCGGGAGTGGGTACAATGAGCAGTTCTTC
NA | TRBJ2-5 | TRBD2 | TRBV7-2 | CASSIPILLAGTSETQYF | TGTGCCAGCAGCATTCCAATACTCCTAGCGGGAACCAGTGAGACCCAGTACTTC
NA | TRBJ1-1 | NA | TRBV9 | CASSVGGHTEAFF | TGTGCCAGCAGCGTGGGGGGGCATACTGAAGCTTTCTTT
NA | TRBJ2-1 | NA | TRBV29-1 | CSAIAWAPSSYNEQFF | TGCAGCGCGATAGCGTGGGCTCCAAGCTCCTACAATGAGCAGTTCTTC
NA | TRBJ1-3 | TRBD1 | TRBV6-1 | CASSELYTGTGSGNTIYF | TGTGCCAGCAGTGAATTGTATACTGGGACAGGGTCTGGAAACACCATATATTTT
few | TRBJ1-2 | NA | TRBV9 | CASSEGGYTF | TGTGCCAGCAGCGAGGGAGGCTACACCTTC
NA | TRBJ2-7 | NA | TRBV6-1 | CASSGLGAAYEQYF | TGTGCCAGCAGTGGCCTGGGGGCAGCCTACGAGCAGTACTTC
NA | TRBJ1-2 | TRBD1 | TRBV28 | CASSPFGQGDYGYTF | TGTGCCAGCAGTCCCTTCGGACAGGGGGACTATGGCTACACCTTC
NA | TRBJ2-2 | NA | TRBV19 | CASSIGRFGSPTGELFF | TGTGCCAGTAGTATAGGTCGTTTCGGGAGCCCCACCGGGGAGCTGTTTTTT
NA | TRBJ2-7 | NA | TRBV27 | CASTLRPGTYEQYF | TGTGCCAGCACCTTACGGCCTGGGACCTACGAGCAGTACTTC
NA | TRBJ2-7 | TRBD2 | TRBV5-1 | CASSLSGGSYEQYF | TGCGCCAGCAGCTTGTCCGGGGGGAGCTACGAGCAGTACTTC
NA | TRBJ1-1 | NA | TRBV27 | CASSLYNGFSGQPNTEAFF | TGTGCCAGCAGTTTGTATAATGGATTCAGCGGACAGCCGAACACTGAAGCTTTCTTT
NA | TRBJ2-7 | TRBD1 | TRBV10-1 | CARRDSHLEQYF | TGCGCCAGGAGGGACAGTCATTTGGAACAGTACTTC
NA | TRBJ1-5 | TRBD1 | TRBV7-9 | CASSLGTGGNQPQHF | TGTGCCAGCAGCTTAGGGACAGGGGGCAATCAGCCCCAGCATTTT
NA | TRBJ1-4 | NA | TRBV28 | CASSLLGLYNEKLFF | TGTGCCAGCAGTTTATTGGGGCTCTATAATGAAAAACTGTTTTTT
NA | TRBJ1-1 | NA | TRBV9 | CASSANPGTTNTEAFF | TGTGCCAGCAGCGCCAACCCGGGCACAACGAACACTGAAGCTTTCTTT
NA | TRBJ2-1 | NA | TRBV6-5 | CASSYSWENVHNEQFF | TGTGCCAGCAGTTACTCGTGGGAGAATGTTCACAATGAGCAGTTCTTC
NA | TRBJ2-3 | NA | TRBV28 | CASSSPSVVPSRTDTQYF | TGTGCCAGCAGTTCTCCGTCCGTGGTCCCCTCGCGAACAGATACGCAGTATTTT
NA | TRBJ2-7 | TRBD2 | TRBV28 | CASSPGLAGGYEQYF | TGTGCCAGCAGTCCCGGACTAGCGGGAGGTTACGAGCAGTACTTC
NA | TRBJ2-1 | NA | TRBV7-2 | CASSLGPAASNEQFF | TGTGCCAGCAGCTTAGGTCCAGCGGCTAGCAATGAGCAGTTCTTC
NA | TRBJ1-3 | NA | TRBV7-8 | CASSSDFLSGNTIYF | TGTGCCAGCAGCTCGGATTTCTTGTCTGGAAACACCATATATTTT
NA | TRBJ1-4 | NA | TRBV27 | CASSLSMKEVKEKLFF | TGTGCCAGCAGTTTATCGATGAAGGAGGTAAAAGAAAAACTGTTTTTT
NA | TRBJ1-5 | TRBD1 | TRBV27 | CASSPGQGVRGGNQPQHF | TGTGCCAGCAGTCCGGGACAGGGGGTGCGCGGGGGCAATCAGCCCCAGCATTTT
NA | TRBJ2-7 | TRBD2 | TRBV6-5 | CASRTLAGVNYEQYF | TGTGCCAGCAGGACTCTAGCGGGAGTAAACTACGAGCAGTACTTC
NA | TRBJ2-2 | TRBD2 | TRBV7-9 | CASSPSGRPNTGELFF | TGTGCCAGCAGTCCTAGCGGGAGACCCAACACCGGGGAGCTGTTTTTT